This TCR beta chain was identified during a study of cytomegalovirus exposure and HLA in healthy donors. Across the study: In an early release, HLA-typed donors contributed tens of millions of unique TCR sequences. Study-level results: Later findings reportedly placed an Asian-associated ancestry cluster below the approximately 650-donor mean for N-insertions.

This PCR relied on a set of 60 Vbeta primers and 13 Jbeta primers. Data came from immunoSEQ multiplex PCR; TCRdb stores just in-frame clones and leaves some out. The table includes about 31,000 clones, 35% to 50% detected once. This clone occurred a few times. Its antigen remains unidentified. The length of the CDR3 is 17 residues. Germline V gene lookup returns CDR1 MDHEN and CDR2 SYDVKM. V trimming: 7 bases; J trimming: 1 base; junction bases outside the gene matches: 11. This chain uses TRBV28 with TRBJ1-1; TRBD1 matches 11 bases. Material for sequencing was PBMCs. This TCR came from a woman aged 45-65 years in good health and CMV-seronegative. Here the CDR3 DNA reads TGTGCCAGCAACGTATTCCGGGACAGGGGGACGAACACTGAAGCTTTCTTT. Translation gives CASNVFRDRGTNTEAFF.